These 17 T cell receptor beta chains were sequenced from one sample in a study of technical replicates of blood from a few donors. Sequenced by immunoSEQ multiplex PCR; TCRdb stores in-frame clones only, minus some. Of around 84,000 clones listed, 95% to 98% are singletons. The sample comprised T cells isolated from PBMCs. The receptors here all came from a human donor in good health.

The chain links TRBV14 to TRBJ2-1; possibly TRBD2 for D (6 bases). V dropped 7 bases and J dropped 4 bases, with 17 bases sitting between them. Germline CDR1 is SGHDN and CDR2 is FVKESK. The CDR3 length is 15 residues. The CDR3 DNA reads TGTGCCAGCACCACCTTGCCGGGAGCGTACAATGAGCAGTTCTTC. Amino acids: CASTTLPGAYNEQFF.

The rearrangement links TRBV5-1 to TRBJ2-1; D is ambiguous. Per the germline V gene, CDR1 is SGHRS and CDR2 is YFSETQ. The CDR3 length is 15 residues. V lost 1 base to trimming and J lost 6 bases, with 14 bases between them. The CDR3 region is CASSLSTKRRNEQFF. In DNA, the CDR3 is TGCGCCAGCAGCTTGAGTACCAAGCGCCGCAATGAGCAGTTCTTC. Supplemented by reference TRBV5-1 and TRBJ2-1, the full variable domain reads KAGVTQTPRYLIKTRGQQVTLSCSPISGHRSVSWYQQTPGQGLQFLFEYFSETQRNKGNFPGRFSGRQFSNSRSEMNVSTLELGDSALYLCASSLSTKRRNEQFFGPGTRLTVL.

The rearrangement joins TRBV5-5 to TRBJ1-1; no definite D call. CDR3 length: 13 amino acids. The V gene lost 2 bases and the J gene lost 1 base, with 6 bases spanning the gap. Germline CDR1 is SGHKS and CDR2 is YYEKEE (reference sequence). Written as DNA, the CDR3 is TGTGCCAGCAGCTTTGCAGAGAACACTGAAGCTTTCTTT. Amino acid sequence: CASSFAENTEAFF.

The V call is TRBV5-4, the J call TRBJ2-1; D gene ambiguous. Germline V gene data show CDR1 as SGHNT and CDR2 as YYREEE (reference sequence). The CDR3 sequence is 13 residues long. Trimming removed 0 bases at V and 5 bases at J, with 6 bases between. Here the CDR3 DNA reads TGTGCCAGCAGCTTGGCCCTAGACAATGAGCAGTTCTTC. As protein: CASSLALDNEQFF.

In nucleotides, the CDR3 is TGTGCCATCAGTGAGTCGGGGACTGAGCAGTACTTC. It codes for CAISESGTEQYF. This sequence joins TRBV10-3 and TRBJ2-7; maybe TRBD2 (6 bases). This CDR3 has 12 residues. Trimming took 0 bases from V and 7 from J, leaving 7 bases between them. Germline CDR1 is ENHRY and CDR2 is SYGVKD.

V is TRBV7-9 and J is TRBJ1-1, with D possibly matching TRBD1 (5 bases). The germline V and J ends were trimmed by 5 bases and 5 bases, with 18 bases remaining between them. In germline, CDR1 is SEHNR, CDR2 FQNEAQ (reference sequence). The CDR3 sequence is 15 residues long. CDR3 DNA sequence: TGTGCCAGCAGCCCCGTCGGGGGGAGGGGTACTGAAGCTTTCTTT. Its translation is CASSPVGGRGTEAFF.

DNA of the CDR3: TGTGCCAGCAGTGAGCGTGGTGAACAGCCCCAGCATTTT. The encoded protein is CASSERGEQPQHF. The chain recombines TRBV6-1 with TRBJ1-5; no clear D gene. Trimming took off 3 bases at V and 7 bases at J, with 10 bases between the two ends. Germline CDR1 MNHNS, CDR2 SASEGT. This CDR3 has 13 amino acids.

This chain joins TRBV7-3 and TRBJ1-1, with 7 bases matching TRBD1. The CDR3 sequence is 13 residues long. Germline loops: CDR1 SGHTA, CDR2 FQGTGA. With 6 bases clipped from V and 9 bases from J, the junction kept 10 bases outside the gene matches. CDR3 protein: CASRYDRASQAFF. The CDR3 DNA reads TGTGCCAGCAGATACGACAGGGCCTCTCAAGCTTTCTTT.

The chain carries TRBV10-1 and TRBJ2-7; weak D call: TRBD2 (7 bases). The V end was cut by 4 bases, the J end by 5 bases, with 12 bases between. Germline V lookup: CDR1 WNHNN, CDR2 SYGVQD (reference sequence). The CDR3 covers 13 residues. The CDR3 reads CASSAGGEHEQYF. The CDR3 DNA is TGCGCCAGCAGTGCGGGGGGCGAACACGAGCAGTACTTC.

In its sample, this clone was seen once. The chain combines TRBV5-1 with TRBJ2-1; possibly TRBD2 for D (5 bases). Trimming took off 0 bases at V and 9 bases at J, with 16 bases between the two ends. CDR3 length: 15 residues. The germline V gene encodes CDR1 SGHRS and CDR2 YFSETQ. DNA of the CDR3: TGCGCCAGCAGCTTGGGACTCCACTACGAGGGTGAGCAGTTCTTC. This sequence encodes CASSLGLHYEGEQFF.

This clone has only one observation. The CDR3 nucleotides are TGCGCCAGCAGCGAATTCACCTCCCCAGACTATGGCTACACCTTC. It encodes CASSEFTSPDYGYTF. The chain couples TRBV5-1 to TRBJ1-2; no clear D gene. Per the germline V gene, CDR1 is SGHRS and CDR2 is YFSETQ. The CDR3 loop spans 15 amino acids. V lost 4 bases to trimming and J lost 3 bases, with 16 bases between them.

In nucleotides, the CDR3 is TGCGCCAGCAGCTTGGGGACAGGGGGCGGCGATGGCTACACCTTC. Its protein is CASSLGTGGGDGYTF. The chain joins TRBV5-1 to TRBJ1-2, with 11 bases fitting TRBD1. The CDR3 length is 15 residues. The V segment lost 0 bases and the J segment 6 bases; nucleotides outside the gene matches: 4. Germline V CDR1 and CDR2: SGHRS, YFSETQ.

The chain links TRBV18 to TRBJ2-3; 8 bases are shared with TRBD1. Germline trimming cut 1 base from V and 0 bases from J; bases unmatched to any gene: 9. The CDR3 is made up of 18 amino acids. CDR1 is KGHSH, CDR2 LQKENI, per germline. CDR3 nucleotide sequence: TGTGCCAGCTCACCACGGAGGACAGGGTCTTTTAGCACAGATACGCAGTATTTT. This gives the protein CASSPRRTGSFSTDTQYF.

The chain's CDR3 is CASSYSIQTINTEAFF. CDR3 bases: TGTGCCAGCAGTTACTCGATACAGACAATCAACACTGAAGCTTTCTTT. The J gene is TRBJ1-1, the V gene TRBV6-5; D gene unclear. CDR1 is MNHEY and CDR2 is SVGAGI in the germline V gene. There are 16 residues in the CDR3. The V end was cut by 0 bases, the J end by 2 bases, with 13 bases between.

The CDR3 here is CASQGLAGDRSYNEQFF. In DNA form, the CDR3 reads TGTGCCAGCCAGGGACTAGCGGGAGACAGATCCTACAATGAGCAGTTCTTC. The chain combines TRBV18 with TRBJ2-1; TRBD2 aligns across 14 bases. The CDR3 has 17 residues. V gave up 8 bases and J gave up 1 base; unmatched junction bases: 7. CDR1 and CDR2 (germline): KGHSH, LQKENI.

The V and J genes are TRBV5-1 and TRBJ2-1; D possibly corresponds to TRBD2 (6 bases). Germline-derived CDR1 and CDR2 are SGHRS and YFSETQ. This CDR3 is built from 15 residues. The ends were cut back, 4 bases at V and 2 bases at J, with 13 bases in the middle. The CDR3, as DNA: TGCGCCAGCAGCCCCCAGGGAGGAGCCTACAATGAGCAGTTCTTC. Protein sequence: CASSPQGGAYNEQFF.

The rearrangement uses TRBV2 and TRBJ2-2, with 7 positions matching TRBD2. The CDR3 runs to 15 residues. V gave up 6 bases and J gave up 0 bases; unmatched junction bases: 4. Germline-derived CDR1 and CDR2 are SNHLY and FYNNEI. The CDR3 DNA sequence: TGTGCCAGCAGGTCGGGACTAACGAACACCGGGGAGCTGTTTTTT. It codes for CASRSGLTNTGELFF.